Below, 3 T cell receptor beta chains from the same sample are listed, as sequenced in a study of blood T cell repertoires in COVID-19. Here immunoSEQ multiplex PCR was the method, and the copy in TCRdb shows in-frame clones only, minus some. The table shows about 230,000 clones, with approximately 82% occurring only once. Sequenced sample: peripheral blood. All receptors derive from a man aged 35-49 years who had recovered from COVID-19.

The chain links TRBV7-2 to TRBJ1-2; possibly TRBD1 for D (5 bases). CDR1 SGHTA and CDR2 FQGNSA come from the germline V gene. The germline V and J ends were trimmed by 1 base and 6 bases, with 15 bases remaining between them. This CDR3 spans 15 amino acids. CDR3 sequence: CASSLVRAGLNGYTF. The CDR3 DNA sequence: TGTGCCAGCAGCTTAGTACGGGCAGGGTTAAATGGCTACACCTTC.

In DNA, the CDR3 is TGCGCCAGCAGCCCCGCGGGACTAGCGGGAGGGCCAGGTTACAATGAGCAGTTCTTC. It encodes CASSPAGLAGGPGYNEQFF. The rearrangement uses TRBV5-1 and TRBJ2-1; TRBD2 matches 16 bases. CDR3 length: 19 residues. Germline V gene lookup returns CDR1 SGHRS and CDR2 YFSETQ. J lost 4 bases, V lost 4 bases, and 11 bases had no gene match.

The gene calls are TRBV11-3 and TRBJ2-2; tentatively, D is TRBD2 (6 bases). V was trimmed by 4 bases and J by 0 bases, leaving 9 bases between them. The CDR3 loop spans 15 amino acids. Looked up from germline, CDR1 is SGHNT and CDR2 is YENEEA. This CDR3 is CASSSGLTNTGELFF. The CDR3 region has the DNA TGTGCCAGCAGCTCGGGACTGACGAACACCGGGGAGCTGTTTTTT.